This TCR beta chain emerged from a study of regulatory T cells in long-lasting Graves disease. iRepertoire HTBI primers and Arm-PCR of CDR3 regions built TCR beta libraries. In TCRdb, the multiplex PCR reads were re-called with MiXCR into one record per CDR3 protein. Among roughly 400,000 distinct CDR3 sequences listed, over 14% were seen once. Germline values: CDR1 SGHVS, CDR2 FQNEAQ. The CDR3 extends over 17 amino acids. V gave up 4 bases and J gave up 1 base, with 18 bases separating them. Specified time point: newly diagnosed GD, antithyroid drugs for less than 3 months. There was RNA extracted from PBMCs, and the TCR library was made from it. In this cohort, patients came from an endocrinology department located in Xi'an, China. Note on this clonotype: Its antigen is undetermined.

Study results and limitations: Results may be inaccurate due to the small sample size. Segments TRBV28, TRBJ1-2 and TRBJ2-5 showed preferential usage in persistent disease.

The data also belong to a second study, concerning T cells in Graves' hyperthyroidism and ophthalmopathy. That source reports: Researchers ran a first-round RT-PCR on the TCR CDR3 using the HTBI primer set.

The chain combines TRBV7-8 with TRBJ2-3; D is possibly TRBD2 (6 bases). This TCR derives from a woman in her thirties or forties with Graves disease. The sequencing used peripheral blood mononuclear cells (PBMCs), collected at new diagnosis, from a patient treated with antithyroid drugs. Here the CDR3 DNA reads TGTGCCAGCAGCTACCCGGGACTGAATAGGCGCACAGATACGCAGTATTTT. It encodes CASSYPGLNRRTDTQYF.